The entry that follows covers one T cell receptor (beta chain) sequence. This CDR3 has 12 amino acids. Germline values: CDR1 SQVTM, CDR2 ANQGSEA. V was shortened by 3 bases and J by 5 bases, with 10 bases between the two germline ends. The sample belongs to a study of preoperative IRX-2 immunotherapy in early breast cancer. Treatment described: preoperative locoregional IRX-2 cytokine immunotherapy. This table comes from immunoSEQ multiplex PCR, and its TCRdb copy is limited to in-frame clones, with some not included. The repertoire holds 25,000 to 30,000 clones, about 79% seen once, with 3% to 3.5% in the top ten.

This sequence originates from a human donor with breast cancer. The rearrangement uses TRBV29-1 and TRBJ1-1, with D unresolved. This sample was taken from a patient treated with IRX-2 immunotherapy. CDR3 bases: TGCAGCGTTGACAAGGGAAGAACTGAAGCTTTCTTT. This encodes CSVDKGRTEAFF.